This TCR beta chain was captured in a study of CD8 T cells in ankylosing spondylitis. Study-wide points: A motif of 7 to 9 highly homologous TCR beta variants was seen as apparently characteristic of ankylosing spondylitis blood.

This clonotype was detected only a few times. Its matching antigen is unknown. MiXCR, run by TCRdb on the 5' RACE reads, gives a single entry per CDR3 protein. The sample lists some 800,000 distinct CDR3 sequences, about 11% occurring once. Germline lookup yields CDR1 SQVTM and CDR2 ANQGSEA. With 7 bases clipped from V and 2 bases from J, the junction kept 8 bases outside the gene matches. There are 14 residues in the CDR3. This sequence was found in a male donor with ankylosing spondylitis. V and J are TRBV29-1 and TRBJ2-7; TRBD1 matches 10 bases. Sequencing was performed on blood, either unsorted or a sorted T cell fraction (not recorded which). CDR3 protein: CSAAGTGVPYEQYF. The CDR3 nucleotides read TGCAGCGCCGCCGGGACAGGGGTCCCCTACGAGCAGTACTTC.